Listed here is a single T cell receptor beta chain. Measured with immunoSEQ multiplex PCR; TCRdb has only the in-frame clones, and not every one. The sample shows about 460,000 clones, over 60% of them seen only once. The germline V gene has CDR1 SQVTM and CDR2 ANQGSEA. CDR3 length equals 13 residues. V gave up 6 bases and J gave up 0 bases, with 10 bases separating them. The data were taken from a study of shared clonotypes between healthy human individuals. When samples were unsorted, about 90 million PBMCs were used for genomic DNA. J is TRBJ2-3 and V is TRBV29-1; D perhaps matches TRBD1 (6 bases). The clonotype originates from a middle-aged woman in good health. Some clones in this sample may be carry-over from other donors' samples. Sequenced sample: PBMCs. The CDR3 DNA reads as TGCAGCGTGAGCCAGGGGAGCACAGATACGCAGTATTTT. Protein: CSVSQGSTDTQYF.